Shown below are 14 T cell receptor beta chains from a single sample sequenced in a study of spatial heterogeneity in lung cancer. Time point here: sample taken at primary tumor resection. No cells were sorted before sequencing. The whole RNA sequenced was extracted from tumor, nontumor lung or frozen PBMC. Each CDR3 protein gets one entry after TCRdb re-called the 5' RACE reads with MiXCR. Of about 47,000 distinct CDR3 sequences listed, about 12% are singletons. The specimen was PBMCs, collected at surgery. These receptors all stem from a female donor with early-stage non-small cell lung cancer.

This clonotype was detected a few times. CDR3 in DNA: TGTGCCGGTGGACGAAGGACGAACACTGAAGCTTTCTTT. This sequence encodes CAGGRRTNTEAFF. V usage is TRBV30 and J usage is TRBJ1-1, with D unclear. Germline assignment: CDR1 GTSNPN and CDR2 SVGIG (reference sequence). V was shortened by 8 bases and J by 1 base, with 14 bases between the two germline ends. The CDR3 contains 13 residues.

The chain joins TRBV5-1 to TRBJ1-3; D is uncertain. This CDR3 region has 18 residues. V lost 2 bases and J lost 1, with 19 bases in between. Germline CDR1 SGHRS, CDR2 YFSETQ. The CDR3 DNA follows: TGCGCCAGCAGCTTTGATATTGCACGGGTGAATTCTGGAAACACCATATATTTT. Its protein product is CASSFDIARVNSGNTIYF.

In its sample, this clonotype was seen a few times. CDR3 loop: CASSLQTMNTEAFF. DNA for the CDR3: TGCGCCAGCAGCTTGCAGACTATGAACACTGAAGCTTTCTTT. This chain joins TRBV5-1 and TRBJ1-1; D is ambiguous. This CDR3 comprises 14 residues. Germline CDR1 SGHRS, CDR2 YFSETQ. Trimming took off 1 base at V and 0 bases at J, with 7 bases between the two ends.

Only a few counts were recorded for this clonotype. In nucleotides, the CDR3 is TGTGCCAGCAGTCCAGGAATGAGCAATCAGCCCCAGCATTTT. Encoded protein: CASSPGMSNQPQHF. The rearrangement links TRBV2 to TRBJ1-5; D unresolved. V dropped 5 bases and J dropped 1 base, with 9 bases sitting between them. Germline V gene sequence: CDR1 SNHLY, CDR2 FYNNEI. The CDR3 has 14 residues.

This clonotype was observed many times. The rearrangement links TRBV5-1 to TRBJ2-4; TRBD1 matches 10 bases. CDR1 is SGHRS and CDR2 is YFSETQ in the germline V gene. V was clipped by 4 bases and J by 3 bases; unmatched bases: 7. The CDR3 is 16 residues long. The CDR3: CASSLRQGADKNIQYF. The CDR3 nucleotides read TGCGCCAGCAGCCTCAGACAGGGGGCGGACAAAAACATTCAGTACTTC.

This clonotype was observed at least ten times. This chain connects TRBV10-3 to TRBJ2-3; no reliable D call. This CDR3 contains 12 residues. The V and J ends lost 7 bases and 2 bases respectively, with 7 bases between them. CDR1 is ENHRY and CDR2 is SYGVKD in the germline V gene. The CDR3 nucleotides are TGTGCCATCAAAGGTAACACAGATACGCAGTATTTT. This encodes CAIKGNTDTQYF.

This clonotype was detected a few times. The chain is built from TRBV27 and TRBJ1-5; possible D gene TRBD1, 5 bases. V was trimmed by 7 bases and J by 7 bases, leaving 23 bases between them. Germline CDR1 and CDR2: MNHEY and SMNVEV (reference sequence). The CDR3 has 16 amino acids. CDR3 sequence (DNA): TGTGCCAGCATTCTCCCCGTGGAGGGACGAGGGCAGCCCCAGCATTTT. Protein: CASILPVEGRGQPQHF.

V gene TRBV20-1 combines with J gene TRBJ2-2; D may be TRBD1 or TRBD2 (5 bases each). Trimming left V 5 bases short and J 0 bases short, with 7 bases between. The CDR3 extends over 13 amino acids. The V gene's germline CDR1 is DFQATT and CDR2 SNEGSKA (reference sequence). CDR3 sequence reads: CSAGGSNTGELFF. The CDR3 DNA sequence: TGCAGTGCTGGGGGTTCGAACACCGGGGAGCTGTTTTTT.

There are a few counts of this clonotype. The gene calls are TRBV11-1 and TRBJ2-1; D possibly corresponds to TRBD1 (6 bases). The V end lost 5 bases, the J end lost 7 bases, and 24 bases lay between the germline ends. The CDR3 spans 17 residues. Germline V gene sequence: CDR1 SGHAT, CDR2 FQDESV (reference sequence). CDR3 sequence: CASSPPIALGAGNEQFF. The CDR3 DNA reads as TGTGCCAGCAGCCCCCCCATAGCGCTGGGGGCCGGAAATGAGCAGTTCTTC.

This clonotype has a single count. V gene TRBV6-5 combines with J gene TRBJ2-1, with 11 positions matching TRBD2. The CDR3 is 15 residues long. The V and J ends lost 5 bases and 3 bases, in that order; junction bases with no gene match: 3. Germline V gene sequence: CDR1 MNHEY, CDR2 SVGAGI. CDR3 in amino acids: CASSLLAGGYNEQFF. In nucleotides, the CDR3 is TGTGCCAGCAGTCTTCTAGCGGGGGGCTACAATGAGCAGTTCTTC.

The chain joins TRBV28 to TRBJ1-1; D may be TRBD1 (6 bases). Looked up from germline, CDR1 is MDHEN and CDR2 is SYDVKM. The CDR3 runs 14 residues. The V gene lost 4 bases and the J gene lost 9 bases, with 18 bases spanning the gap. For the CDR3, the DNA is TGTGCCAGCAGTTCCCCTGGGAACAGGGAGCAAGCTTTCTTT. Its translation: CASSSPGNREQAFF.

This clonotype was picked up a small number of times. The chain couples TRBV5-6 to TRBJ1-2; no reliable D call. The CDR3 length is 14 residues. The V end lost 2 bases, the J end lost 2 bases, and 10 bases lay between the germline ends. Germline values: CDR1 SGHDT, CDR2 YYEEEE. Here the CDR3 reads CASSFFGANYGYTF. In DNA form, the CDR3 reads TGTGCCAGCAGCTTCTTTGGCGCCAACTATGGCTACACCTTC.

V gene TRBV20-1 combines with J gene TRBJ1-5, with 12 bases matching TRBD1. Germline-derived CDR1 and CDR2 are DFQATT and SNEGSKA (reference sequence). This CDR3 is 15 amino acids long. The junction had 9 bases not matched to a gene; V was cut back by 5 bases and J by 7 bases. The CDR3 sequence is CSAVEGQGARQPQHF. In DNA, the CDR3 is TGCAGTGCTGTGGAGGGACAGGGGGCGCGCCAGCCCCAGCATTTT.

This clonotype came up a few times. The CDR3 nucleotides read TGTGCCAGCAGCCTCGGGGGCGGAACCTACGAGCAGTACTTC. Translated, it gives CASSLGGGTYEQYF. V gene TRBV6-1 combines with J gene TRBJ2-7; D possibly matches TRBD1 or TRBD2 (6 bases each). The germline gives CDR1 MNHNS, CDR2 SASEGT. Trimming shortened V by 6 bases and J by 2 bases, and 14 bases separated the two germline ends. The CDR3 consists of 14 residues.